The TCR beta chain described here comes from a study of blood T cell repertoires in COVID-19. In the study overall: Material from acute and convalescent COVID-19 was sourced from the United States, Italy and Spain. PBMCs, B-cell-depleted T cells, or T cells were the source of the cDNA or gDNA that made up the material.

This clone was observed a handful of times. Authors' processing steps: Counts of nucleated cells, estimated from reference gene primer amplification, were obtained. The protocol was immunoSEQ multiplex PCR, while the TCRdb copy is restricted to in-frame clones and leaves out a portion. The DNA gave D and trimming, while V, J and clone size come from that table. The data hold more than 200,000 clones, with 80% to 90% observed a single time. The CDR3 has 15 residues. V gave up 3 bases and J gave up 3 bases, with 11 bases separating them. The germline V gene encodes CDR1 SGHTA and CDR2 FQGTGA. The sample was peripheral blood. This TCR was sampled from a woman older than 75 with acute or convalescent COVID-19. V is TRBV7-3 and J is TRBJ2-2; no reliable D call. The CDR3 sequence is CASSLGSRDTGELFF. In DNA form, the CDR3 reads TGTGCCAGCAGCTTGGGCTCCCGCGACACCGGGGAGCTGTTTTTT.